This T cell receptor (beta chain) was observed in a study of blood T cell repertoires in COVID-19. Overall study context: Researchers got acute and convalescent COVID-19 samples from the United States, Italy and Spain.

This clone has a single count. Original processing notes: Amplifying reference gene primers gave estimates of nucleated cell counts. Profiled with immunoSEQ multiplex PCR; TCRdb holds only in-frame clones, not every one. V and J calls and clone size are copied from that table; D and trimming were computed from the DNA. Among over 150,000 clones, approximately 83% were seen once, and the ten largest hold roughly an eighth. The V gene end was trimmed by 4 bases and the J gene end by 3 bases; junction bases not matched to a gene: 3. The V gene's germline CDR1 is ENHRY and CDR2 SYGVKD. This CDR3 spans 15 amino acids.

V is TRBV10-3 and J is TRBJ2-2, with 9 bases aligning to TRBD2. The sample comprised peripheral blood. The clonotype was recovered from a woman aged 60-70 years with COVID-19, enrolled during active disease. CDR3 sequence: CAISVRLADTGELFF. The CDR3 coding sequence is TGTGCCATCAGTGTTAGACTAGCGGACACCGGGGAGCTGTTTTTT.